This TCR beta chain was identified in a study of blood T cells in healthy people across ages. The study's findings and limits: Expanded clonotype changes were possibly confounded by unknown donor CMV status.

All donors came from Russia, were Caucasian and healthy, and spanned ages roughly 6 to 100. CDR1 is KGHDR and CDR2 is SFDVKD in the germline V gene. V gave up 6 bases and J gave up 6 bases; unmatched junction bases: 12. CDR3 length: 16 residues. To note about this clonotype: Its antigen is not known.

Sample-barcoded 5' priming and a J-beta primer mix drove a second PCR of roughly 6 to 12 cycles. Through a template-switch adaptor with 12 random nucleotides, each cDNA molecule received a tag. TCRdb ran MiXCR on the 5' RACE reads and lists one entry per CDR3 protein. The sample records 800,000 to 1,300,000 distinct CDR3 sequences, 25% being singletons. These sequences were also reported in another study, on T cells of mothers and their children.

The sequenced material came from blood. This TCR was sampled from a girl aged 2 to 10 in good health. This sequence joins TRBV24-1 and TRBJ2-2; 7 bases map to TRBD1. DNA of the CDR3: TGTGCCACCAGTCCTAACAGGGGTAAAAGCGCCGGGGAGCTGTTTTTT. Translation gives CATSPNRGKSAGELFF.